Presented here are 9 T cell receptor beta chains from one specimen sequenced in a study of PD-L1 blockade in urothelial cancer. Sequenced by immunoSEQ multiplex PCR; TCRdb stores in-frame clones only, minus some. The sample includes tens of thousands of clones, around 84% of them seen just once. The sequencing here drew on PBMCs, taken around atezolizumab (anti-PD-L1) treatment. The source is a man aged 65-85 years with urothelial cancer.

The V call is TRBV10-2, the J call TRBJ2-5; 13 positions match TRBD2. V shed 0 bases and J 7 bases; nucleotides not matched to a gene: 5. CDR1 is WSHSY, CDR2 SAAADI, per germline. This CDR3 is 16 amino acids long. The CDR3 loop is CASSESGTSGTRTQYF. The CDR3 DNA reads as TGCGCCAGCAGTGAGTCCGGGACTAGCGGGACAAGGACCCAGTACTTC.

The chain has TRBV10-1 and TRBJ2-1; perhaps TRBD2 as D (6 bases). CDR1 WNHNN and CDR2 SYGVQD come from the germline V gene (reference sequence). V lost 0 bases and J 3 bases, leaving 9 bases between the germline ends. This CDR3 is built from 15 residues. The CDR3 nucleotides read TGCGCCAGCAGTGAGTCGATTAGCGGCTACAATGAGCAGTTCTTC. This gives the protein CASSESISGYNEQFF.

This clone ranks as medium-sized. V usage is TRBV7-3 and J usage is TRBJ2-1; D is perhaps TRBD1 (5 bases). The CDR3 consists of 15 residues. V lost 2 bases and J 3 bases, leaving 11 bases between the germline ends. Germline CDR1 SGHTA, CDR2 FQGTGA. The CDR3 loop reads CASSLWGSRYNEQFF. DNA of the CDR3: TGTGCCAGCAGCTTATGGGGCAGCCGCTACAATGAGCAGTTCTTC.

V gene TRBV28 combines with J gene TRBJ2-7, with TRBD1 identical over 12 bases. This CDR3 comprises 15 residues. Unmatched junction bases numbered 7, after V lost 7 bases and J lost 3 bases. In germline, CDR1 is MDHEN, CDR2 SYDVKM. The CDR3 reads CASTMGQGAFYEQYF. The CDR3 nucleotides read TGTGCCAGCACCATGGGACAGGGGGCTTTCTACGAGCAGTACTTC.

This chain joins TRBV27 and TRBJ2-7, with 9 bases identical to TRBD1. This CDR3 has 13 amino acids. Germline V gives CDR1 MNHEY, CDR2 SMNVEV (reference sequence). The J segment lost 6 bases and the V segment lost 5 bases, leaving 5 bases of the junction unmatched. The CDR3 DNA is TGTGCCAGCAGTCGGGACAGGGTAACCGAGCAGTACTTC. Translating it yields CASSRDRVTEQYF.

V gene TRBV6-1 combines with J gene TRBJ1-4; D is undetermined. This CDR3 has 13 amino acids. Trimming stripped 7 bases from V and 4 bases from J, with 10 bases between. Germline CDR1 MNHNS, CDR2 SASEGT. Written as DNA, the CDR3 is TGTGCCAGCATAGCCGGGTTTAATGAAAAACTGTTTTTT. This sequence encodes CASIAGFNEKLFF.

V and J are TRBV7-9 and TRBJ1-3; TRBD1 is a possible D gene (6 bases). CDR1 and CDR2 from the germline V gene are SEHNR and FQNEAQ (reference sequence). The CDR3 spans 16 residues. The V end lost 5 bases, the J end lost 0 bases, and 14 bases lay between the germline ends. This chain's CDR3 is CASSDTGIGSGNTIYF. The CDR3 DNA is TGTGCCAGCAGCGACACAGGGATCGGCTCTGGAAACACCATATATTTT.

This clone was counted only a few times. This chain joins TRBV4-1 and TRBJ1-1; 9 bases match TRBD1. J was trimmed by 0 bases and V by 5 bases; bases with no gene match: 4. The CDR3 is 15 amino acids. The V gene's germline CDR1 is MGHRA and CDR2 YSYEKL. CDR3 nucleotides: TGCGCCAGCAGCTCACGGACAGGGGTGAACACTGAAGCTTTCTTT. Protein product: CASSSRTGVNTEAFF.

In its sample, this clone was seen a few times. This sequence joins TRBV29-1 and TRBJ2-3; TRBD2 matches 12 bases. Trimming took 8 bases from V and 6 from J; bases not matched to a gene: 6. Germline V gene sequence: CDR1 SQVTM, CDR2 ANQGSEA. The CDR3 covers 13 residues. This CDR3 is CSSTSGRGDTQYF. For the CDR3, the DNA is TGCAGCTCGACTAGCGGGAGAGGGGATACGCAGTATTTT.